Listed below are T cell receptor beta chains from one sample, sequenced in a study of T cell clonotyping in hematopoietic cell transplantation. Here immunoSEQ multiplex PCR was the method, and the copy in TCRdb shows in-frame clones only, minus some. The sample includes approximately 7,200 clones, 89% of them seen just once. The input for sequencing was PBMCs, taken 30 days after allogeneic stem cell transplant. Source of these receptors: a female patient in her fifties or sixties who had an allogeneic stem cell transplant from an unrelated donor, so the T cells may come from the graft donor. Some clones in this sample may be carry-over from other donors' samples. Each CDR3 is given with its conserved first and last residue. D genes are given only for firm matches. Clone size is not always given. Where it is, it says once, few, many or a class for expanded clones.

length,V,J,size,D,DNA,CDR3
15,TRBV4-1,TRBJ2-2,-,TRBD1,TGCGCCAGCAGCCATAGGGACAGGGGAGGCGGGGAGCTGTTTTTT,CASSHRDRGGGELFF
15,TRBV5-4,TRBJ1-2,-,-,TGTGCCAGCAGCCCAAACCCCGGGGGCGCGATCGGCTACACCTTC,CASSPNPGGAIGYTF
15,TRBV4-2,TRBJ1-2,-,TRBD1,TGTGCCAGCAGCCCGCAGACAGGGGGTTCCTATGGCTACACCTTC,CASSPQTGGSYGYTF
13,TRBV7-3,TRBJ2-5,-,TRBD1,TGTGCCAGCAGCTTTGGACAGGGAGAGACCCAGTACTTC,CASSFGQGETQYF
11,TRBV11-2,TRBJ2-7,-,-,TGTGCCAGCAGCCTTTACAGAGAGCAGTACTTC,CASSLYREQYF
13,TRBV29-1,TRBJ1-1,-,-,TGCAGCGTTGAAACAACGAAGCTCAGGGAGGCTTTCTTT,CSVETTKLREAFF
16,TRBV5-4,TRBJ2-7,-,TRBD1,TGTGCCAGCAGCTCAGACCCAAACAGGGGGAACTACGAGCAGTACTTC,CASSSDPNRGNYEQYF
10,TRBV20-1,TRBJ1-2,-,-,TGCAGTGCTCCAAACTATGGCTACACCTTC,CSAPNYGYTF
11,TRBV20-1,TRBJ2-7,-,-,TGCAGTGCTAGTAACGTACACGAGCAGTACTTC,CSASNVHEQYF
14,TRBV10-3,TRBJ2-7,-,TRBD1,TGTGCCACCACCGGGACAGGGGACTCCTACGAGCAGTACTTC,CATTGTGDSYEQYF
14,TRBV7-3,TRBJ1-6,few,-,TGTGCCAGCAGCTTAGGGACGTTTGATTCACCCCTCCACTTT,CASSLGTFDSPLHF
13,TRBV28,TRBJ2-1,-,-,TGTGCCAGCTCCCAGGGTTCCTACAATGAGCAGTTCTTC,CASSQGSYNEQFF
14,TRBV11-2,TRBJ2-3,-,TRBD2,TGTGCCAGCCTGACTAGCGGGACCACAGATACGCAGTATTTT,CASLTSGTTDTQYF
16,TRBV29-1,TRBJ2-1,-,-,TGCAGCGTTGACAGTCGACGGGGGAGCTCCTACAATGAGCAGTTCTTC,CSVDSRRGSSYNEQFF
15,TRBV2,TRBJ1-4,-,-,TGTGCCAGCAGTGAAGACAGTTCAACTAATGAAAAACTGTTTTTT,CASSEDSSTNEKLFF
15,TRBV5-1,TRBJ1-2,-,TRBD1,TGCGCCAGCAGCTTGGGCCGGGACAGGGACTATGGCTACACCTTC,CASSLGRDRDYGYTF
15,TRBV7-9,TRBJ2-4,-,-,TGTGCCAGCAGCTTAGTTGAGGGGACCAAAAACATTCAGTACTTC,CASSLVEGTKNIQYF
14,TRBV5-1,TRBJ2-4,-,-,TGCGCCAGCAGCTTGGGAGATCAAGAAAACATTCAGTACTTC,CASSLGDQENIQYF
15,TRBV2,TRBJ1-1,-,TRBD1,TGTGCCAGCAGTGGGGACAGCTATGGGATCACTGAAGCTTTCTTT,CASSGDSYGITEAFF
16,TRBV6-5,TRBJ2-3,-,TRBD1,TGTGCCAGCAGTTACTCTTGGACAGGGGAATCAGATACGCAGTATTTT,CASSYSWTGESDTQYF